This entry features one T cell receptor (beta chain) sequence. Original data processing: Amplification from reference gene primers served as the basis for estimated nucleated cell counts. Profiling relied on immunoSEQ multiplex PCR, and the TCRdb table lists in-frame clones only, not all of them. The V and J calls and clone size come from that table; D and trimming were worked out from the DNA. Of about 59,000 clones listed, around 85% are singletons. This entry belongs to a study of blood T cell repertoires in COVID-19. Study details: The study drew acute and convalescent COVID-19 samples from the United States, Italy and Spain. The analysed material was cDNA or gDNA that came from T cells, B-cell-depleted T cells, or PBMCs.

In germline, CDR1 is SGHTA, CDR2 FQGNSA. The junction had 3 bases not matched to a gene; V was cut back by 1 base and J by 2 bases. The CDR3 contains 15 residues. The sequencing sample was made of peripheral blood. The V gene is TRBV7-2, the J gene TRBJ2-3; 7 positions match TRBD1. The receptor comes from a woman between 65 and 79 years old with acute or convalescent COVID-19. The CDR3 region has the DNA TGTGCCAGCAGCTTAGGACAGGGCTACACAGATACGCAGTATTTT. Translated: CASSLGQGYTDTQYF.